The source of this T cell receptor (beta chain) is a study of PD-1 blockade in classical Hodgkin lymphoma. Study outcomes and limitations: Before treatment, complete responders showed about the same diversity as newly diagnosed patients.

Every patient relapsed after autologous stem cell transplantation, and brentuximab vedotin exposure varied. Best response was recorded as complete response, partial response or progressive disease. Sequenced by immunoSEQ multiplex PCR; TCRdb stores in-frame clones only, minus some. Of about 94,000 clones listed, about 88% were seen once; the top ten hold approximately 11%. As to this clone: Antigen unknown.

The CDR3 sequence is 13 residues long. The V gene end was trimmed by 8 bases and the J gene end by 5 bases; junction bases not matched to a gene: 8. Germline V gives CDR1 LNHDA, CDR2 SQIVND (reference sequence). This TCR was recovered from a human donor with classical Hodgkin lymphoma. The chain couples TRBV19 to TRBJ2-5, with TRBD2 identical over 7 bases. Sequences were derived from peripheral blood mononuclear cells (PBMCs), sampled before the second cycle of nivolumab. The CDR3 DNA sequence: TGTGCCAGTCGAGGGACTACAACTGAGACCCAGTACTTC. Its translation is CASRGTTTETQYF. Full variable domain (rest looked up from reference TRBV19 and TRBJ2-5): DGGITQSPKYLFRKEGQNVTLSCEQNLNHDAMYWYRQDPGQGLRLIYYSQIVNDFQKGDIAEGYSVSREKKESFPLTVTSAQKNPTAFYLCASRGTTTETQYFGPGTRLLVL.